Listed below are T cell receptor beta chains from one sample, sequenced in a study of beta chain features in type 1 diabetes. The method was immunoSEQ multiplex PCR; TCRdb's version includes in-frame clones alone and lacks a portion of them. The data contain a few hundred thousand clones, 13% of them singletons. Sequencing was performed on naive CD4+ T cells from blood. These receptor sequences come from a woman younger than 30 with type 1 diabetes. The CDR3 runs from the conserved cysteine through the conserved F or W. Fields, in order: clone size, D gene, V gene, J gene, CDR3 protein, CDR3 DNA. The D gene is left open where the match is weak. For some rows the clone size is stated as once, few or many, or as a class when expanded; others skip it.

few	.	TRBV15	TRBJ1-1	CATSRDREGTEAFF	TGTGCCACCAGCAGAGACAGGGAAGGCACTGAAGCTTTCTTT
.	TRBD1	TRBV28	TRBJ2-7	CASSPGDRDHYEQYF	TGTGCCAGCAGTCCCGGGGACAGGGACCACTACGAGCAGTACTTC
few	.	TRBV19	TRBJ1-4	CASSMVMAATNEKLFF	TGTGCCAGTAGTATGGTAATGGCTGCAACTAATGAAAAACTGTTTTTT
.	TRBD2	TRBV25-1	TRBJ2-7	CASSNRLAGVYEQYF	TGTGCCAGCAGTAACCGACTAGCGGGAGTGTACGAGCAGTACTTC
few	.	TRBV6-5	TRBJ2-5	CASRHRPQETQYF	TGTGCCAGCAGGCACAGGCCCCAAGAGACCCAGTACTTC
.	TRBD1	TRBV20-1	TRBJ2-1	CSADLGQEQFF	TGCAGTGCTGATTTGGGACAGGAGCAGTTCTTC
.	TRBD2	TRBV27	TRBJ2-1	CASRPHGELAGGFDEQFF	TGTGCCAGCAGGCCTCACGGGGAACTAGCGGGAGGCTTCGATGAGCAGTTCTTC
.	.	TRBV7-2	TRBJ2-5	CASSTTTDRSPYF	TGTGCCAGCAGCACGACCACCGACAGGTCGCCGTACTTC
few	TRBD2	TRBV5-1	TRBJ2-1	CASSLLAGPYNEQFF	TGCGCCAGCAGCTTGCTAGCGGGCCCCTACAATGAGCAGTTCTTC
few	.	TRBV30	TRBJ1-1	CAWSVRERAFF	TGTGCCTGGAGTGTACGGGAAAGGGCTTTCTTT
.	.	TRBV11-2	TRBJ1-1	CASSSFISDTEAFF	TGTGCCAGCAGCTCCTTTATTTCGGACACTGAAGCTTTCTTT
few	.	TRBV25-1	TRBJ2-6	CATGNSGANVLTF	TGTGCCACAGGGAACTCTGGGGCCAACGTCCTGACTTTC
.	TRBD2	TRBV19	TRBJ2-1	CASRGPRLAGFREQFF	TGTGCCAGTAGGGGCCCTCGACTAGCGGGATTTCGTGAGCAGTTCTTC
few	TRBD1	TRBV5-4	TRBJ2-1	CASSLGTGPYNEQFF	TGTGCCAGCAGCTTGGGGACAGGGCCCTACAATGAGCAGTTCTTC
.	TRBD2	TRBV5-1	TRBJ2-7	CASSPGTSGSSIEQYF	TGCGCCAGCAGCCCGGGGACTAGCGGGAGCTCGATCGAGCAGTACTTC
.	.	TRBV10-2	TRBJ1-5	CASSKSPGLSNQPQHF	TGCGCCAGCAGTAAATCACCGGGACTTTCCAATCAGCCCCAGCATTTT
few	.	TRBV15	TRBJ2-5	CATSRDPRSETQYF	TGTGCCACCAGCAGAGATCCTAGAAGCGAGACCCAGTACTTC
.	.	TRBV30	TRBJ2-5	CAWKHVPRGETQYF	TGTGCCTGGAAGCACGTCCCGCGGGGAGAGACCCAGTACTTC
few	TRBD2	TRBV2	TRBJ2-5	CASSEGGYETQYF	TGTGCCAGCAGTGAGGGAGGGTATGAGACCCAGTACTTC
few	.	TRBV19	TRBJ2-1	CASTFYNEQFF	TGTGCCAGTACCTTCTACAATGAGCAGTTCTTC
few	.	TRBV29-1	TRBJ2-3	CSTGLHTDTQYF	TGCAGCACGGGACTCCACACAGATACGCAGTATTTT
few	TRBD2	TRBV5-1	TRBJ2-5	CASSSGTSTKETQYF	TGCGCCAGCAGCTCCGGGACTAGCACAAAAGAGACCCAGTACTTC
few	TRBD2	TRBV4-3	TRBJ2-1	CASSQEGGLAGAREQFF	TGCGCCAGCAGCCAAGAGGGCGGACTAGCGGGAGCTCGGGAGCAGTTCTTC
few	.	TRBV6-5	TRBJ1-1	CATRQGRGTEAFF	TGTGCCACCCGGCAGGGAAGAGGTACTGAAGCTTTCTTT
few	.	TRBV4-2	TRBJ1-2	CASSQAADGYTF	TGTGCCAGCAGCCAAGCGGCGGATGGCTACACCTTC
few	TRBD1	TRBV30	TRBJ1-2	CAWRHGDRDNYGYTF	TGTGCCTGGAGACATGGGGACAGGGACAACTATGGCTACACCTTC
few	TRBD1	TRBV27	TRBJ2-7	CASSFGTGKGSYEQYF	TGTGCCAGCAGTTTCGGGACAGGGAAAGGATCCTACGAGCAGTACTTC
.	TRBD1	TRBV23-1	TRBJ2-3	CASSDLRGPRADTQYF	TGCGCCAGCAGCGACCTCAGGGGGCCGAGGGCAGATACGCAGTATTTT
.	.	TRBV5-1	TRBJ2-5	CASSGLADQETQYF	TGCGCCAGCAGCGGATTAGCGGATCAAGAGACCCAGTACTTC
few	.	TRBV7-3	TRBJ2-1	CASSLRASNEQFF	TGTGCCAGCAGCTTAAGGGCCTCAAATGAGCAGTTCTTC
.	TRBD1	TRBV28	TRBJ1-4	CASSPSGGGNEKLFF	TGTGCCAGCAGTCCCTCAGGGGGAGGAAATGAAAAACTGTTTTTT
.	.	TRBV15	TRBJ2-1	CATSRALGSYNEQFF	TGTGCCACCAGCAGAGCCCTAGGGAGTTACAATGAGCAGTTCTTC
.	.	TRBV4-3	TRBJ2-1	CASSQPGGYEQFF	TGCGCCAGCAGCCAACCCGGGGGTTATGAGCAGTTCTTC
.	TRBD2	TRBV12-5	TRBJ2-3	CASGTRLAGVSDTQYF	TGTGCTAGTGGTACCCGACTAGCGGGAGTATCGGATACGCAGTATTTT
.	TRBD2	TRBV18	TRBJ2-2	CASSPPEAGGTGELFF	TGTGCCAGCTCACCACCGGAAGCGGGAGGTACCGGGGAGCTGTTTTTT
few	.	TRBV20-1	TRBJ1-1	CSASSGTEAFF	TGCAGTGCCAGTAGCGGCACTGAAGCTTTCTTT
.	TRBD2	TRBV29-1	TRBJ2-1	CSVDSAGTSGPYNEQFF	TGCAGCGTTGATAGCGCCGGGACTAGCGGACCCTACAATGAGCAGTTCTTC
.	.	TRBV11-3	TRBJ2-1	CASSLAGVGVDEQFF	TGTGCCAGCAGCTTAGCGGGGGTGGGCGTCGATGAGCAGTTCTTC
.	TRBD2	TRBV15	TRBJ2-4	CATSRDRWREKNIQYF	TGTGCCACCAGCAGAGATCGGTGGCGGGAGAAAAACATTCAGTACTTC
.	TRBD1	TRBV7-8	TRBJ1-1	CASSKTRQGLGNTEAFF	TGTGCCAGCAGCAAAACCCGACAGGGTTTAGGGAACACTGAAGCTTTCTTT